The text below deals with one T cell receptor (beta chain). What this receptor recognizes is not known. No quality values exist for individual bases; no much larger clone is one base distant. The germline V end is reduced by 6 bases and the J end by 6 bases; junction bases left unmatched: 15. From the germline V gene (reference sequence), CDR1 is SEHNR and CDR2 is FQNEAQ. The CDR3, from cysteine to phenylalanine, totals 16 residues. Just the 48-base CDR3 DNA is kept, in frame starting at base 1. This sample was included in a study of CD8 T cells in ankylosing spondylitis (dated by TCRdb to about 2017). A note on the overall study: T cell receptor beta repertoires were profiled in healthy donors and ankylosing spondylitis patients so that disease-linked TCR variants could be found. In total, the full study cohort was made up of 100 to 140 healthy donors and 20 to 25 ankylosing spondylitis patients. Samples of peripheral blood were taken, and for ankylosing spondylitis patients, synovial fluid was collected as well.

Sequencing used an Illumina HiSeq 2500. Quantitative 5'-RACE with molecular barcodes was the method used to prepare the TCR beta libraries. Under the source paper's analysis protocol: A new computational method based on a probabilistic model of VDJ rearrangement was used to identify disease-linked TCR variants. The public reads were run again by TCRdb, first through fastp at Q25 and then through MiXCR, and only productive beta chains were kept. Entries are consolidated by CDR3 protein sequence, retaining the most common genes and DNA. For this entry, the V and J calls and clone size follow TCRdb and not the study's own pipeline. Present in this sample are 130,000 or so distinct CDR3 sequences, 15% to 20% of which were seen just once. The ten biggest clones cover around a third of the sample. General findings and caveats noted by the study authors: The disease-linked clones were reported as significantly enriched in matched synovial fluid samples from ankylosing spondylitis patients. A CD8+ phenotype was shown by the disease-linked clones, which were found at relatively low frequencies in peripheral blood. A TCR beta motif made up of several highly homologous amino acid variants appeared to be characteristic of blood from ankylosing spondylitis patients. Some TCR beta motif variants had previously been reported in synovial fluid and blood of reactive arthritis patients, which suggested common disease-initiation mechanisms.

This sequence was found in a male donor with ankylosing spondylitis. This chain is built from TRBV7-9 and TRBJ1-1; 8 bases in the junction line up with TRBD1. The sequencing input was blood, either unsorted or a sorted T cell fraction (not recorded which). CDR3 sequence: CASSYLAGGFMSEAFF. At the DNA level, the sequence is TGTGCCAGCAGTTACCTTGCAGGGGGCTTTATGTCTGAAGCTTTCTTT.